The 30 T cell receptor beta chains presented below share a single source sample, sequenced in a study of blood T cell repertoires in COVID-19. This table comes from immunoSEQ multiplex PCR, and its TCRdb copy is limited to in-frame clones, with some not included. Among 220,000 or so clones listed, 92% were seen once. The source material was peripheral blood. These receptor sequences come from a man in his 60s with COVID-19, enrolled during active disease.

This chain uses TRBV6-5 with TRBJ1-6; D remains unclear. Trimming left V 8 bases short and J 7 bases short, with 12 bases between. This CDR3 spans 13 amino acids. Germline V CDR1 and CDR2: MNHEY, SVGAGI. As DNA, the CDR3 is TGTGCCAGCCGGGATTACCTGAATTCACCCCTCCACTTT. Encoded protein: CASRDYLNSPLHF.

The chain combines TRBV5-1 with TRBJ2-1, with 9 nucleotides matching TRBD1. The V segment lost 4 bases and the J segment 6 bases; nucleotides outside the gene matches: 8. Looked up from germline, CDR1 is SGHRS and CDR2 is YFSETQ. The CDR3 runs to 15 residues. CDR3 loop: CASSAAGQGGNEQFF. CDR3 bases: TGCGCCAGCAGCGCCGCGGGACAGGGCGGCAATGAGCAGTTCTTC.

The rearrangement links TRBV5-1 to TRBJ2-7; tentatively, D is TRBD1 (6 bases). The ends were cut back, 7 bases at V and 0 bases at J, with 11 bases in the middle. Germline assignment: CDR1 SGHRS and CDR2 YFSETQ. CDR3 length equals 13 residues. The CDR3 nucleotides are TGCGCCAGCCGGTGGACAGACTCCTACGAGCAGTACTTC. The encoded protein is CASRWTDSYEQYF.

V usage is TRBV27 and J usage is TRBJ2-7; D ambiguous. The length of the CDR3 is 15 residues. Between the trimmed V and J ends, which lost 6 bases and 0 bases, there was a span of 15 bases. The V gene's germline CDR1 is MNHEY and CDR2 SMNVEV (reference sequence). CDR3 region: CASRPSGSSSYEQYF. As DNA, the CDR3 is TGTGCCAGCAGGCCGTCAGGATCCTCCTCCTACGAGCAGTACTTC.

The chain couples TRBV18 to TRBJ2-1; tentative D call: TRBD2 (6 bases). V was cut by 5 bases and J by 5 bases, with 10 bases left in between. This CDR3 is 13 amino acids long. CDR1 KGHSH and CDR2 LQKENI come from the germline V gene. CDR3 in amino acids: CASSDGGDNEQFF. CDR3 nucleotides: TGTGCCAGCTCAGACGGGGGAGACAATGAGCAGTTCTTC.

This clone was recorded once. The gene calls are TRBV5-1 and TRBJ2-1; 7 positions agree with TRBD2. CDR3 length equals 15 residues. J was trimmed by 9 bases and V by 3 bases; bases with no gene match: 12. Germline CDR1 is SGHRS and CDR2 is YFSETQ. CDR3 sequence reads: CASSSGGGVRAEQFF. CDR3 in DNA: TGCGCCAGCAGCTCGGGGGGAGGAGTTCGGGCTGAGCAGTTCTTC.

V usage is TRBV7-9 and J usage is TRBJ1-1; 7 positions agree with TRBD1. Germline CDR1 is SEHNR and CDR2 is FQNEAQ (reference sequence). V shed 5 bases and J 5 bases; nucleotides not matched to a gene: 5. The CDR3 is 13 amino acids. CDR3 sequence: CASSQQGQTEAFF. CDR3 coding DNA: TGTGCCAGCAGCCAACAGGGACAGACTGAAGCTTTCTTT.

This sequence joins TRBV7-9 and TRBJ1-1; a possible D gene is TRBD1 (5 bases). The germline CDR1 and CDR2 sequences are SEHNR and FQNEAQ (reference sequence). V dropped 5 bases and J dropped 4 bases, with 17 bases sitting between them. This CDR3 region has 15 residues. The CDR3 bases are TGTGCCAGCAGCCGAGGGGAGGGGACTACCACTGAAGCTTTCTTT. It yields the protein CASSRGEGTTTEAFF.

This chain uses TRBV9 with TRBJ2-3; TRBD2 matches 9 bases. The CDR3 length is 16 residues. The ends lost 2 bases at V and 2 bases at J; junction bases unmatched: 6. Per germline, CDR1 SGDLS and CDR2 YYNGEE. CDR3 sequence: CASSVSSGMVTDTQYF. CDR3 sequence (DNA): TGTGCCAGCAGCGTTTCTAGCGGGATGGTCACAGATACGCAGTATTTT.

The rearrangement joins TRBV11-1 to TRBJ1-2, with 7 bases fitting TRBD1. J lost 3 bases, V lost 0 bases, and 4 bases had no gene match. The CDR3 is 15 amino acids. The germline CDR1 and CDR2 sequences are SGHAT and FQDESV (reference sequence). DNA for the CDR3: TGTGCCAGCAGCTTAGCAGGGGGCGAAGACTATGGCTACACCTTC. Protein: CASSLAGGEDYGYTF.

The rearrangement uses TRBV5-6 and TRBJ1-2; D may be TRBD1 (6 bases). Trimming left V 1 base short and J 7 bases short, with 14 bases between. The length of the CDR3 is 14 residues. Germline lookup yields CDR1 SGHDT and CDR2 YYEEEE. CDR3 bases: TGTGCCAGCAGCTTGTTGGACAGACCTTTTGGCTACACCTTC. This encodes CASSLLDRPFGYTF.

CDR3 DNA sequence: TGTGCCAGCAGCCAGCCGCGGAACACTGAAGCTTTCTTT. Translation: CASSQPRNTEAFF. This chain connects TRBV3-1 (or the pseudogene TRBV3-2) to TRBJ1-1, with unresolved D. In germline, CDR1 is LGHDT, CDR2 YNNKEL (reference sequence). Trimming removed 3 bases from V and 1 base from J, with 6 bases in between. The CDR3 contains 13 residues.

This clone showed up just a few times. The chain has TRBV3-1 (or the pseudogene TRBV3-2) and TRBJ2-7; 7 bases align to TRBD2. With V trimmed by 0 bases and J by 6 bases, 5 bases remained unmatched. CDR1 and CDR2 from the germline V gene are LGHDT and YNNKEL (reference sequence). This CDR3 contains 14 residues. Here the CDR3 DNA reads TGTGCCAGCAGCCAAGACTTACTAGCGCGCGAGCAGTACTTC. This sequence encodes CASSQDLLAREQYF.

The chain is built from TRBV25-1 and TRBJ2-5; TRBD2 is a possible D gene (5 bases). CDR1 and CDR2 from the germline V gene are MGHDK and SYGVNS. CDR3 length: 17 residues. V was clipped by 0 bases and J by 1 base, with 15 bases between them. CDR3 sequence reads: CASSEYLGVGSQETQYF. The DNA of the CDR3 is TGTGCCAGCAGTGAATATCTTGGGGTGGGGAGCCAAGAGACCCAGTACTTC.

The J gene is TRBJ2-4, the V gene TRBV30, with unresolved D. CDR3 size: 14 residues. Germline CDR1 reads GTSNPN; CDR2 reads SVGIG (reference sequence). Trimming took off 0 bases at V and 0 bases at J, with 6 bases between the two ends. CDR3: CAWSVQLAKNIQYF. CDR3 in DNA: TGTGCCTGGAGTGTACAGCTAGCCAAAAACATTCAGTACTTC.

CDR3 residues: CASSFGTGVSGDSPLHF. The CDR3 DNA reads as TGCGCCAGCAGCTTCGGGACAGGGGTATCGGGCGATTCACCCCTCCACTTT. The gene calls are TRBV5-1 and TRBJ1-6; TRBD1 matches at 10 bases. Germline values: CDR1 SGHRS, CDR2 YFSETQ. V was pared by 2 bases and J by 8 bases, with 10 bases of the junction left unmatched. The CDR3 extends over 17 amino acids.

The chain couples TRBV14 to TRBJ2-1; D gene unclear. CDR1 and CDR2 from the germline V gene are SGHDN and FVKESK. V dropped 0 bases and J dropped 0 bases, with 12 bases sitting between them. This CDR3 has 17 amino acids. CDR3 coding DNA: TGTGCCAGCAGCCAAGATATCGGTCCAAGCTCCTACAATGAGCAGTTCTTC. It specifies CASSQDIGPSSYNEQFF.

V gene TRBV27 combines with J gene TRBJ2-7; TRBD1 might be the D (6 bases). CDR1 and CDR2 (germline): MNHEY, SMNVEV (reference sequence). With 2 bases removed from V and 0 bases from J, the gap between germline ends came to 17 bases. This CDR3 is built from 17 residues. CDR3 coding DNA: TGTGCCAGCAGTTTAGCAGGGGCGGTTACTAGCTCCTACGAGCAGTACTTC. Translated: CASSLAGAVTSSYEQYF.

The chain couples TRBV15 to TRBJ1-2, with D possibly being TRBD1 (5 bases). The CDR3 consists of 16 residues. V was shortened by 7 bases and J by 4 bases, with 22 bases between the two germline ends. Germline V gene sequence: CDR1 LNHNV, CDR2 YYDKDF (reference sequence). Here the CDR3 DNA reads TGTGCCACCACAAGGAGGGGTAAGGGTAGGACCTATGGCTACACCTTC. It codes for CATTRRGKGRTYGYTF.

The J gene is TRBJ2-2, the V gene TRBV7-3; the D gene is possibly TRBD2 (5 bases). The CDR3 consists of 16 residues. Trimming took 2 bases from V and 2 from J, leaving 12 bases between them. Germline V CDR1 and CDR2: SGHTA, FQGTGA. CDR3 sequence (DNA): TGTGCCAGCAGCTTAGTCAGGACTTCAAACACCGGGGAGCTGTTTTTT. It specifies CASSLVRTSNTGELFF.

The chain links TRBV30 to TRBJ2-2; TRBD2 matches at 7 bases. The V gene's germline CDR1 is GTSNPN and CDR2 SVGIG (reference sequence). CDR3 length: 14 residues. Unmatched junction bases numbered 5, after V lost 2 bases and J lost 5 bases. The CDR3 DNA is TGTGCCTGGAGTTTGACTAGCTTGACCGGGGAGCTGTTTTTT. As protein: CAWSLTSLTGELFF.

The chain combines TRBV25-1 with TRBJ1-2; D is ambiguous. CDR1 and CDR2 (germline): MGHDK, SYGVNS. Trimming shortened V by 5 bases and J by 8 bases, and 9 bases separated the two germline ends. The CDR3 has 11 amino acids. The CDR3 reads CASSSGYGYTF. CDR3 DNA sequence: TGTGCCAGCAGTTCAGGTTACGGCTACACCTTC.

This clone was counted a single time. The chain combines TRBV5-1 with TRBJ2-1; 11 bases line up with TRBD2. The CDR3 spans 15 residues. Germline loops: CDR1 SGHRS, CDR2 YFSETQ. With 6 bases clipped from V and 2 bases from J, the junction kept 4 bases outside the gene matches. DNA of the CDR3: TGCGCCAGCACCCCGACTAGCGGGGCCTACAATGAGCAGTTCTTC. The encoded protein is CASTPTSGAYNEQFF.

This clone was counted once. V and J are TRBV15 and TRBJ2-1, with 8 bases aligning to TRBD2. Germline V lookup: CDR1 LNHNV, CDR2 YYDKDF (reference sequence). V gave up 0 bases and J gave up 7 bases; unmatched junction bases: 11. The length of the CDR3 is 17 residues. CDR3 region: CATSRDRWTSPSNEQFF. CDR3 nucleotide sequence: TGTGCCACCAGCAGAGATCGATGGACTAGCCCGTCAAATGAGCAGTTCTTC.

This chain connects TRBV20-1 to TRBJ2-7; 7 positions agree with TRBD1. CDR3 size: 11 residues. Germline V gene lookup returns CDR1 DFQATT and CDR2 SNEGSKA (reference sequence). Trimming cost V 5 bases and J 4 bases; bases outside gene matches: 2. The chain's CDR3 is CSAAQGYEQYF. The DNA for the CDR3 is TGCAGTGCTGCACAGGGGTACGAGCAGTACTTC.

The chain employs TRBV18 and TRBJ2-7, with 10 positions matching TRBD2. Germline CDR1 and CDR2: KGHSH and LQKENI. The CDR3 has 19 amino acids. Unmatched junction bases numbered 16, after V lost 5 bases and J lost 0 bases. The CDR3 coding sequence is TGTGCCAGCTCAAGGAACGGGGTAAGCGGGAGGGCCGACTCCTACGAGCAGTACTTC. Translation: CASSRNGVSGRADSYEQYF.

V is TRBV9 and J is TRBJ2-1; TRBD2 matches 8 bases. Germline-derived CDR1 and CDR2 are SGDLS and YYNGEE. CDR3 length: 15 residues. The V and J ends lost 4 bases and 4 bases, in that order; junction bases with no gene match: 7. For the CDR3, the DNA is TGTGCCAGCAGCACCAGGGTAGCGGGGTACAATGAGCAGTTCTTC. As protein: CASSTRVAGYNEQFF.

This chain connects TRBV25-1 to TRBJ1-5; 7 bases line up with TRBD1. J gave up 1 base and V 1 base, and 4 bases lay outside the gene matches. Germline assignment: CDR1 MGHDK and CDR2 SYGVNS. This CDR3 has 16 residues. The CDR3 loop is CASSESTGMSNQPQHF. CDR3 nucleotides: TGTGCCAGCAGTGAATCGACAGGGATGAGCAATCAGCCCCAGCATTTT.

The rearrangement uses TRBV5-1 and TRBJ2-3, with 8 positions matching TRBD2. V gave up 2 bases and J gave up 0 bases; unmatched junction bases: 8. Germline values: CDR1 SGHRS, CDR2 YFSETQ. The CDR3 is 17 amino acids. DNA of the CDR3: TGCGCCAGCAGCTTACAGCGGGGGCCGTCTAGCACAGATACGCAGTATTTT. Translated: CASSLQRGPSSTDTQYF.

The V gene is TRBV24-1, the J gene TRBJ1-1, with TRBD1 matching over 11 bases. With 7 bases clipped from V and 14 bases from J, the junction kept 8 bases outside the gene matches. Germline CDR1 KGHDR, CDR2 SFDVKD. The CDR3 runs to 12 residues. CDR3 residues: CATRDGQGASFF. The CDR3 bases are TGTGCCACCAGAGATGGACAGGGGGCTTCCTTCTTT.